This TCR beta chain derives from a study of blood T cell repertoires in COVID-19. As for the study in general: Samples representing acute and convalescent COVID-19 were sourced from the United States, Italy and Spain.

Here immunoSEQ multiplex PCR was the method, and the copy in TCRdb shows in-frame clones only, minus some. The sample includes 250,000 to 350,000 clones, 75% to 90% of them seen just once. This clonotype was sampled from a woman in her forties or fifties who had recovered from COVID-19. Sequenced input: peripheral blood.

The CDR3 sequence is CASSVGAGIDGYTF. The DNA of the CDR3 is TGTGCCAGCAGCGTAGGCGCGGGTATCGATGGCTACACCTTC. This chain uses TRBV9 with TRBJ1-2; D gene uncertain. The V end lost 0 bases, the J end lost 6 bases, and 12 bases lay between the germline ends. The CDR3 is 14 amino acids. From germline, CDR1 is SGDLS and CDR2 YYNGEE. The whole variable domain, filled in from reference TRBV9 and TRBJ1-2, reads DSGVTQTPKHLITATGQRVTLRCSPRSGDLSVYWYQQSLDQGLQFLIQYYNGEERAKGNILERFSAQQFPDLHSELNLSSLELGDSALYFCASSVGAGIDGYTFGSGTRLTVV.